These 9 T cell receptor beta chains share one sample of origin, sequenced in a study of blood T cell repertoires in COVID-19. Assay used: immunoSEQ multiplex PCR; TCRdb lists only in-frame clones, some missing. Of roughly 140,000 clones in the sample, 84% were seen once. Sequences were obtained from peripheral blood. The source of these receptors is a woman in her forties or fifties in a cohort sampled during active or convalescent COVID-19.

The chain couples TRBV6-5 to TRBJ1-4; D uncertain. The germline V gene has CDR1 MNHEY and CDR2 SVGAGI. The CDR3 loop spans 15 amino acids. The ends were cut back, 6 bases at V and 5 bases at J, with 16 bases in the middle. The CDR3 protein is CASRVWPRENEKLFF. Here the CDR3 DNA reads TGTGCCAGCAGAGTCTGGCCAAGGGAGAATGAAAAACTGTTTTTT.

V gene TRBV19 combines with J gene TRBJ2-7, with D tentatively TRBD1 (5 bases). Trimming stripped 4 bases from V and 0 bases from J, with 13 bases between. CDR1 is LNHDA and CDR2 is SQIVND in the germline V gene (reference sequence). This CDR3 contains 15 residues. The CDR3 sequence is CASSRSTVSSYEQYF. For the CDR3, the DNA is TGTGCCAGTAGTAGATCGACAGTTAGCTCCTACGAGCAGTACTTC.

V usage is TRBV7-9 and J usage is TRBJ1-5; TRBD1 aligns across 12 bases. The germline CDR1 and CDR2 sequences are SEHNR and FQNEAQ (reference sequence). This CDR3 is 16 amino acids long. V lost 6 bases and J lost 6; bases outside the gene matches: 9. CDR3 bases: TGTGCCAGCAGTATAGGGACAGGGGGCGACGGTCAGCCCCAGCATTTT. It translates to CASSIGTGGDGQPQHF.

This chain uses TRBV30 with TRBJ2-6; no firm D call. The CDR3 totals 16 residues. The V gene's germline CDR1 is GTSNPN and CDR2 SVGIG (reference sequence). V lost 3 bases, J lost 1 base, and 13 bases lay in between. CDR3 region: CAWRDYRVSGANVLTF. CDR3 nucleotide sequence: TGTGCCTGGAGAGATTATCGGGTTTCTGGGGCCAACGTCCTGACTTTC. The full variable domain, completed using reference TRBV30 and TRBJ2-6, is SQTIHQWPATLVQPVGSPLSLECTVEGTSNPNLYWYRQAAGRGLQLLFYSVGIGQISSEVPQNLSASRPQDRQFILSSKKLLLSDSGFYLCAWRDYRVSGANVLTFGAGSRLTVL.

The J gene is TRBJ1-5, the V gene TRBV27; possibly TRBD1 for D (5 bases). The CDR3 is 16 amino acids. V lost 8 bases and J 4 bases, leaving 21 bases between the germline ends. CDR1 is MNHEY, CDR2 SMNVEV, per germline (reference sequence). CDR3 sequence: CASRAAVGALNQPQHF. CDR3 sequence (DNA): TGTGCCAGCCGGGCCGCGGTTGGGGCCTTAAATCAGCCCCAGCATTTT.

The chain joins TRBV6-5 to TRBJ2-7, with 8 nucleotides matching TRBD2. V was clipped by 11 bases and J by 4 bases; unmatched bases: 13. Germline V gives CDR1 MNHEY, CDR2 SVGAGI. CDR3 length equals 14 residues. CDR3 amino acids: CASQGTSGKYEQYF. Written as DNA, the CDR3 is TGTGCCTCCCAAGGAACTAGCGGAAAATACGAGCAGTACTTC.

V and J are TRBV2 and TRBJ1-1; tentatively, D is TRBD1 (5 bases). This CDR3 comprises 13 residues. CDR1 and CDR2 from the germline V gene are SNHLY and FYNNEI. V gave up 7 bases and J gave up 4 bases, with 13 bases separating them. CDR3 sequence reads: CASTPTEPTEAFF. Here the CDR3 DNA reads TGTGCCAGCACACCGACAGAGCCCACTGAAGCTTTCTTT.

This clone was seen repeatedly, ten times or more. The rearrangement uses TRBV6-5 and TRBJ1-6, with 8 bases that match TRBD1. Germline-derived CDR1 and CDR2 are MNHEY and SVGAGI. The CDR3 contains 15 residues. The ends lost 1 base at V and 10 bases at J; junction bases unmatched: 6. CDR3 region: CASSYLDRERSPLHF. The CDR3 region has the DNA TGTGCCAGCAGTTACTTGGACAGGGAGAGATCACCCCTCCACTTT.

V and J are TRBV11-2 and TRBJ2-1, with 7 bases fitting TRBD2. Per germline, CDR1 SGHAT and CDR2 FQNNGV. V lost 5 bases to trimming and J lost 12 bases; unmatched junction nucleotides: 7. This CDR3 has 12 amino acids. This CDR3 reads CASSTPGGVQFF. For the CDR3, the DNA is TGTGCCAGCAGCACCCCTGGGGGGGTGCAGTTCTTC.